The TCR beta chain under discussion was sequenced for a study of T cells expressing NK-cell markers. CDR3 length: 12 residues. Per the germline V gene, CDR1 is DFQATT and CDR2 is SNEGSKA (reference sequence). TCRdb reanalyzed the 5' RACE reads, giving one entry per CDR3 protein sequence and no DNA. The sample totals under 600,000 distinct CDR3 sequences. The J gene is TRBJ2-1, the V gene TRBV20-1; TCRdb returns TRBD1, unconfirmable since there is no DNA. Sample: blood T cells: a sorted CD56 or NKG2C T cell subset, CD4+ or CD8+ T cells, or bulk PBMC T cells (not recorded which). This receptor was taken from a woman aged 45 to 65 in good health. CDR3: CSAGGSVNEQFF.